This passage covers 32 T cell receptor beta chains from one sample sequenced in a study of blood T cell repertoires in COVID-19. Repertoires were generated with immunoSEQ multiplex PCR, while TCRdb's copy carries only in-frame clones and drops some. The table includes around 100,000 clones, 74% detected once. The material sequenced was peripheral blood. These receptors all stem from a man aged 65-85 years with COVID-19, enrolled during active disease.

The CDR3 bases are TGTGCCAGCAGTTTAATCGGGACAGACTCTGGAAACACCATATATTTT. Translating gives CASSLIGTDSGNTIYF. This chain uses TRBV28 with TRBJ1-3; 7 bases line up with TRBD1. Germline-derived CDR1 and CDR2 are MDHEN and SYDVKM. This CDR3 has 16 residues. V dropped 2 bases and J dropped 0; count of bases not matched to a gene: 4.

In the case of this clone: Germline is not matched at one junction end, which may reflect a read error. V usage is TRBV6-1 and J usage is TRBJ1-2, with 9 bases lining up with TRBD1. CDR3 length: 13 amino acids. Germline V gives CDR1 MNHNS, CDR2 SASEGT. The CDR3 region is CASIEQGANGYTF. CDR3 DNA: TGTGCCAGCATTGAACAGGGGGCTAATGGCTACACCTTC.

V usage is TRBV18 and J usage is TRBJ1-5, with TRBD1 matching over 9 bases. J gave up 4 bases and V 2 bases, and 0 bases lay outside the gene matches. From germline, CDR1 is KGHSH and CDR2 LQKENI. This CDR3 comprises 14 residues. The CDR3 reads CASSPGTGNQPQHF. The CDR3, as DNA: TGTGCCAGCTCACCAGGGACAGGGAATCAGCCCCAGCATTTT.

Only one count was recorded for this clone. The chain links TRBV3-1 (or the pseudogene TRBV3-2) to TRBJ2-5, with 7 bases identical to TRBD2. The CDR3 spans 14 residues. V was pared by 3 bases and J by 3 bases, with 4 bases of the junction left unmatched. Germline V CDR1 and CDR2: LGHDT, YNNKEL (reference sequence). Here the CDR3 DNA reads TGTGCCAGCAGCCAGCCTAGCGGTGAAGAGACCCAGTACTTC. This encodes CASSQPSGEETQYF.

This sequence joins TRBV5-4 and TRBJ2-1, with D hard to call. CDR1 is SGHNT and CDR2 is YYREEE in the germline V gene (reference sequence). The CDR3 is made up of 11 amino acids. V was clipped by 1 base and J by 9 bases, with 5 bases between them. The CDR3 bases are TGTGCCAGCAGCTTGCGGTTTGAGCAGTTCTTC. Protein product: CASSLRFEQFF.

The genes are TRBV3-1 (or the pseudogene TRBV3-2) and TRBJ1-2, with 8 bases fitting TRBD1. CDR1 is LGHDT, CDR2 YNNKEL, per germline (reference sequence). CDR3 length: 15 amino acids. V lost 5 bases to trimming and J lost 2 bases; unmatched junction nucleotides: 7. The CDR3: CASSSWDRSNYGYTF. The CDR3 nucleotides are TGTGCCAGCAGCTCTTGGGACAGGAGCAACTATGGCTACACCTTC.

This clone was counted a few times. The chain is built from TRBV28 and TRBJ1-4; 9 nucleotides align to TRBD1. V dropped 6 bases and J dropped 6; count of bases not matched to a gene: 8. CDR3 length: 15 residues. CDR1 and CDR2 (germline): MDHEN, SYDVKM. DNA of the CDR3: TGTGCCAGCAGACTCACAGGGGGCGGCGATGAAAAACTGTTTTTT. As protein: CASRLTGGGDEKLFF.

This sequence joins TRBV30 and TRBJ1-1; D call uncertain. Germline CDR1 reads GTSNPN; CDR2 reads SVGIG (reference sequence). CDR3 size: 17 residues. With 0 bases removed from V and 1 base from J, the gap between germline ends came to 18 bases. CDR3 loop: CAWSVLFDISPNTEAFF. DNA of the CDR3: TGTGCCTGGAGTGTTCTCTTTGATATTAGCCCGAACACTGAAGCTTTCTTT.

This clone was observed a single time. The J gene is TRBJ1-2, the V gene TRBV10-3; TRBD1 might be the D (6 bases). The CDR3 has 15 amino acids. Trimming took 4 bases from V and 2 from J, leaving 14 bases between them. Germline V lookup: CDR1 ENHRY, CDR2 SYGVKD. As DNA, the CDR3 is TGTGCCATCAGTGGGCACAGGGAACGGAACTATGGCTACACCTTC. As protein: CAISGHRERNYGYTF.

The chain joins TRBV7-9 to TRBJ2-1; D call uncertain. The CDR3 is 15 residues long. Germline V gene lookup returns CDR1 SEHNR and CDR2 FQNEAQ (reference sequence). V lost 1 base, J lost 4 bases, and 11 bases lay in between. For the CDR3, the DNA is TGTGCCAGCAGCTTAGTGGGTGGGCAGTACAATGAGCAGTTCTTC. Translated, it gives CASSLVGGQYNEQFF.

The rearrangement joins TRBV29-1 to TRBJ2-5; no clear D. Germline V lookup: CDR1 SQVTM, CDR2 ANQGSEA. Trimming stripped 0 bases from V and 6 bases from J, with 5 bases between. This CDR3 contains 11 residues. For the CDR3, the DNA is TGCAGCGTTGAAGAGTTCAAGACCCAGTACTTC. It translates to CSVEEFKTQYF.

As DNA, the CDR3 is TGTGCCAGCAGTTTTACCGGGACTTTGACGAGGGAGCAGTTCTTC. Translated: CASSFTGTLTREQFF. The chain carries TRBV28 and TRBJ2-1, with a weak D call TRBD2 (6 bases). This CDR3 spans 15 amino acids. Deletions cut 3 bases from V and 10 bases from J, with 19 bases between. Germline V CDR1 and CDR2: MDHEN, SYDVKM.

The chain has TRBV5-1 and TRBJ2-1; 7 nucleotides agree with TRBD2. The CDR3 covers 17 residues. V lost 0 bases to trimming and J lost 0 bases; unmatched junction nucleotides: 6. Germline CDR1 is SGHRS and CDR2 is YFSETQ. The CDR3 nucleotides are TGCGCCAGCAGCTTGGATCCAGCGGGGCTCTCCTACAATGAGCAGTTCTTC. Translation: CASSLDPAGLSYNEQFF.

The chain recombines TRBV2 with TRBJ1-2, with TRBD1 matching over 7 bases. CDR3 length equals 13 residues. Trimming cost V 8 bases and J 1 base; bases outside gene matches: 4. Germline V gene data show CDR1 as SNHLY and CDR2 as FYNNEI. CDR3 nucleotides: TGTGCCAGCGGACAGGATGGTAACTATGGCTACACCTTC. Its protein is CASGQDGNYGYTF.

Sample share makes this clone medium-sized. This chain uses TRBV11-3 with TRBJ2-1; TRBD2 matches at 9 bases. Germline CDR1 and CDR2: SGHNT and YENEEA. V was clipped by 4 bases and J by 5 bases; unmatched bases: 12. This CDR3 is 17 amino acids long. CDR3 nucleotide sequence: TGTGCCAGCAGCTCCTCCTTTAGCGGGAGTTTTAACAATGAGCAGTTCTTC. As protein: CASSSSFSGSFNNEQFF.

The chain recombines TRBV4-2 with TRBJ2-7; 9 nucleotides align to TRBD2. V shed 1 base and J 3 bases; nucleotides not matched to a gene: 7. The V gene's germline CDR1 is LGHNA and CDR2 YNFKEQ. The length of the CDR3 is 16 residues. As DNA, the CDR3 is TGTGCCAGCAGCCAAGCCCTGACTAGCGGCATCTACGAGCAGTACTTC. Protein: CASSQALTSGIYEQYF.

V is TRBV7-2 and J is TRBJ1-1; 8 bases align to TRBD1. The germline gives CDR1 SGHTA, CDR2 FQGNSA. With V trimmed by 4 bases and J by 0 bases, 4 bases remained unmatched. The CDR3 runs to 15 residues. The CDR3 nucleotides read TGTGCCAGCAGCTGGGGGGACAGGATGAACACTGAAGCTTTCTTT. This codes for CASSWGDRMNTEAFF.

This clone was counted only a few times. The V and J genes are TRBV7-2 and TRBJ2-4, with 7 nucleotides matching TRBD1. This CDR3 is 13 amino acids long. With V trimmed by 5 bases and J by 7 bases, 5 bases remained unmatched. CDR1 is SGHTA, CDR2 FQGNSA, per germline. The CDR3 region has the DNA TGTGCCAGCAGCAAAGGACAGGATAACATTCAGTACTTC. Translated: CASSKGQDNIQYF.

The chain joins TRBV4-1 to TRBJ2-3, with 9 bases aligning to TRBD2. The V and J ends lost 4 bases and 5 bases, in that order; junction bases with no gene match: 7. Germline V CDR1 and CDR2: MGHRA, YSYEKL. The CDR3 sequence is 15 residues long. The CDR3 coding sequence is TGCGCCAGCAGCCGACTTGGACTAGCGATAGATACGCAGTATTTT. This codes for CASSRLGLAIDTQYF.

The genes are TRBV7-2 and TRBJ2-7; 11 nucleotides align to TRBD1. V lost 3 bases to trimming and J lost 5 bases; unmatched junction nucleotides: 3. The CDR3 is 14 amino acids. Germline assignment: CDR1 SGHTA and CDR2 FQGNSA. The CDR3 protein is CASSFRTGGNEQYF. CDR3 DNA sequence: TGTGCCAGCAGCTTCAGGACAGGGGGCAACGAGCAGTACTTC. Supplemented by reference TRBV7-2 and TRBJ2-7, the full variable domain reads GAGVSQSPSNKVTEKGKDVELRCDPISGHTALYWYRQSLGQGLEFLIYFQGNSAPDKSGLPSDRFSAERTGGSVSTLTIQRTQQEDSAVYLCASSFRTGGNEQYFGPGTRLTVT.

The CDR3, as DNA: TGTGCCAGTTCCTCCAACCGCCAGGGCGAGCAGTACTTC. It is translated as CASSSNRQGEQYF. V and J are TRBV19 and TRBJ2-7, with D perhaps matching TRBD1 (5 bases). Germline-derived CDR1 and CDR2 are LNHDA and SQIVND (reference sequence). The CDR3 contains 13 residues. Trimming cost V 8 bases and J 6 bases, with 17 bases left between them.

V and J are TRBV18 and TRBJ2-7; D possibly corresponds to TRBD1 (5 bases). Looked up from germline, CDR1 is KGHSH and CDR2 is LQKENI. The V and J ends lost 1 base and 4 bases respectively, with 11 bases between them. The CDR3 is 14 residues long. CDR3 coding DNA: TGTGCCAGCTCACCACGGACACAGACTTACGAGCAGTACTTC. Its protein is CASSPRTQTYEQYF.

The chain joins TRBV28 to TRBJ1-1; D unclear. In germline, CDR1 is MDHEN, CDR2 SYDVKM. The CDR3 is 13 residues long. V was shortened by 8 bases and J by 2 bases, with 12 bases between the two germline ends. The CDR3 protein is CASFRERNTEAFF. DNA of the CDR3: TGTGCCAGCTTTAGGGAGAGAAACACTGAAGCTTTCTTT. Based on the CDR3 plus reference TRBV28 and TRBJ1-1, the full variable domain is DVKVTQSSRYLVKRTGEKVFLECVQDMDHENMFWYRQDPGLGLRLIYFSYDVKMKEKGDIPEGYSVSREKKERFSLILESASTNQTSMYLCASFRERNTEAFFGQGTRLTVV.

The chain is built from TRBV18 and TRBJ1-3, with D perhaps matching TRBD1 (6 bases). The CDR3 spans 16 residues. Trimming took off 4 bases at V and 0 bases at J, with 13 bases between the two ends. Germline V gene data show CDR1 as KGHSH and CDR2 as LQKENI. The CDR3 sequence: CASSRGGGLSGNTIYF. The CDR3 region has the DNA TGTGCCAGCTCACGAGGGGGGGGCCTCTCTGGAAACACCATATATTTT.

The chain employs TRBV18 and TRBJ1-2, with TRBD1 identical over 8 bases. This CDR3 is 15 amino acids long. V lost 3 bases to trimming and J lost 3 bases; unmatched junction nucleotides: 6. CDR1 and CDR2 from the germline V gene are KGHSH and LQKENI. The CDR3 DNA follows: TGTGCCAGCTCACCCGAGGGACAGGCTGACTATGGCTACACCTTC. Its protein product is CASSPEGQADYGYTF. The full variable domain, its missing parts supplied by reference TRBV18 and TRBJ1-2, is NAGVMQNPRHLVRRRGQEARLRCSPMKGHSHVYWYRQLPEEGLKFMVYLQKENIIDESGMPKERFSAEFPKEGPSILRIQQVVRGDSAAYFCASSPEGQADYGYTFGSGTRLTVV.

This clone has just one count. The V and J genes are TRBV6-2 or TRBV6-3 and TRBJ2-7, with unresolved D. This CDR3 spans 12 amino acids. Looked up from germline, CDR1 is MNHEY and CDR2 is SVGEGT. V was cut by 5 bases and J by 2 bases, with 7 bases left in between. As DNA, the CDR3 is TGTGCCAGCAGTATCCAGGCCTACGAGCAGTACTTC. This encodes CASSIQAYEQYF.

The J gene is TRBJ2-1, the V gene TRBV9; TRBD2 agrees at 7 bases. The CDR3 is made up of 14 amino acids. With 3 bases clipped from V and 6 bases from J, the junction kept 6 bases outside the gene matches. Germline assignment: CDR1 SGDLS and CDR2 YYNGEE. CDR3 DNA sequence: TGTGCCAGCAGCGCGACTAGCCTGAGCAATGAGCAGTTCTTC. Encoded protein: CASSATSLSNEQFF.

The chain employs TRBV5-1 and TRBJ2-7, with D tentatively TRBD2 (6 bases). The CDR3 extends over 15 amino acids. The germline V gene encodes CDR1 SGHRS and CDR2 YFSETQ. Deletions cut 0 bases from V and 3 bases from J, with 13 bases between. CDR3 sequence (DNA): TGCGCCAGCAGCTTGGTCGGCGGAGGGATCTACGAGCAGTACTTC. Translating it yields CASSLVGGGIYEQYF.

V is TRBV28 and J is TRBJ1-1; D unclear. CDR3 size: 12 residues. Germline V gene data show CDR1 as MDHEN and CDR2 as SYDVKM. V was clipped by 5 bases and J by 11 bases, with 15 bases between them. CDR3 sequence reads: CASSVRVPYAFF. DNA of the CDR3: TGTGCCAGCAGTGTCCGAGTCCCCTACGCTTTCTTT.

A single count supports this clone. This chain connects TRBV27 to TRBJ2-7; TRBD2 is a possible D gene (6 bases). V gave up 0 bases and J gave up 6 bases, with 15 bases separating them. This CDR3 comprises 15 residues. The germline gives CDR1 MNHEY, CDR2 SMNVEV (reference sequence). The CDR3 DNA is TGTGCCAGCAGTTTATCCGCCCGGGGGTACGCCGAGCAGTACTTC. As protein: CASSLSARGYAEQYF.

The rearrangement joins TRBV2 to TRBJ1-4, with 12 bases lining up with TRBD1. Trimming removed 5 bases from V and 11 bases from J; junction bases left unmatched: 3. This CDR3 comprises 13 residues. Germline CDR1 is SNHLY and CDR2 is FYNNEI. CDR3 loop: CASSTGQGAKLFF. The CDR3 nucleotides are TGTGCCAGCAGTACGGGACAGGGGGCGAAACTGTTTTTT.

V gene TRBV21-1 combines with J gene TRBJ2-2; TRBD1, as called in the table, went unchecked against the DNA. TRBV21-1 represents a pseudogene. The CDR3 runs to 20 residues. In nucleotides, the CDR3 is TGTGCCAGCAAGGTGCCGCCGGGACAGGGGGCGCATAGGAACACCGGGGAGCTGTTTTTT. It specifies CASKVPPGQGAHRNTGELFF.